Below, 21 T cell receptor beta chains from the same sample are listed, as sequenced in a study of blood T cell repertoires in COVID-19. The protocol was immunoSEQ multiplex PCR, while the TCRdb copy is restricted to in-frame clones and leaves out a portion. The sample lists 80,000 to 100,000 clones; 70% to 90% were seen once. The sequenced material came from peripheral blood. The source of these receptors is a man in his 70s with acute or convalescent COVID-19.

The sample holds a few counts of this clone. The rearrangement uses TRBV28 and TRBJ1-6; D remains ambiguous. The germline CDR1 and CDR2 sequences are MDHEN and SYDVKM. The V gene lost 4 bases and the J gene lost 4 bases, with 8 bases spanning the gap. The CDR3 contains 14 residues. This CDR3 reads CASSWAPYNSPLHF. The CDR3 DNA follows: TGTGCCAGCAGTTGGGCGCCATATAATTCACCCCTCCACTTT.

J is TRBJ1-3 and V is TRBV6-5; 7 bases fit TRBD1. This CDR3 has 14 amino acids. Germline CDR1 and CDR2: MNHEY and SVGAGI. V trimming: 9 bases; J trimming: 0 bases; junction bases outside the gene matches: 5. CDR3 DNA sequence: TGTGCCAGTTACAGGGGCAACTCTGGAAACACCATATATTTT. It is translated as CASYRGNSGNTIYF.

The chain recombines TRBV5-6 with TRBJ1-1, with D unclear. V was trimmed by 2 bases and J by 4 bases, leaving 12 bases between them. The CDR3 is 14 residues long. CDR1 and CDR2 (germline): SGHDT, YYEEEE. The CDR3: CASSFFFGVTEAFF. The CDR3 DNA reads TGTGCCAGCAGCTTTTTTTTTGGAGTCACTGAAGCTTTCTTT.

The rearrangement links TRBV5-1 to TRBJ1-2; TRBD1 is a possible D gene (5 bases). Germline CDR1 reads SGHRS; CDR2 reads YFSETQ. Trimming stripped 3 bases from V and 0 bases from J, with 21 bases between. The CDR3 consists of 18 residues. The CDR3 DNA sequence: TGCGCCAGCAGCTCTTTCTTCGCTGGGGCTTTCGCTAACTATGGCTACACCTTC. Its translation is CASSSFFAGAFANYGYTF.

V gene TRBV14 combines with J gene TRBJ2-5; TRBD1 might be the D (6 bases). The CDR3 covers 16 residues. Germline V gene data show CDR1 as SGHDN and CDR2 as FVKESK. Trimming pared 0 bases from V and 1 base from J, leaving 12 bases between. For the CDR3, the DNA is TGTGCCAGCAGCCAAGATACGAACAGGGCCCAAGAGACCCAGTACTTC. As protein: CASSQDTNRAQETQYF.

The V gene is TRBV6-4, the J gene TRBJ2-1; D is undetermined. The germline V gene has CDR1 MRHNA and CDR2 SNTAGT. V lost 4 bases, J lost 0 bases, and 10 bases lay in between. The CDR3 length is 15 residues. The CDR3 sequence is CASSGKPGSYNEQFF. DNA of the CDR3: TGTGCCAGCAGTGGCAAACCCGGCTCCTACAATGAGCAGTTCTTC.

This clone has only one observation. This chain links TRBV9 with TRBJ2-3, with 11 bases aligning to TRBD2. Germline CDR1 is SGDLS and CDR2 is YYNGEE. J lost 5 bases, V lost 2 bases, and 4 bases had no gene match. The length of the CDR3 is 15 residues. CDR3 sequence reads: CASSVSGGEVDTQYF. Here the CDR3 DNA reads TGTGCCAGCAGCGTTAGCGGGGGGGAAGTAGATACGCAGTATTTT.

The gene calls are TRBV5-1 and TRBJ1-1; 7 bases are a match to TRBD1. CDR1 and CDR2 from the germline V gene are SGHRS and YFSETQ. This CDR3 is built from 16 residues. After removal of 4 bases from V and 4 bases from J, the junction contained 13 bases not matched to a gene. The CDR3 bases are TGCGCCAGCAGCGGCCGGGACAGTGGGTGGGGCACTGAAGCTTTCTTT. The encoded protein is CASSGRDSGWGTEAFF. Drawing the rest from reference TRBV5-1 and TRBJ1-1, the complete variable domain is KAGVTQTPRYLIKTRGQQVTLSCSPISGHRSVSWYQQTPGQGLQFLFEYFSETQRNKGNFPGRFSGRQFSNSRSEMNVSTLELGDSALYLCASSGRDSGWGTEAFFGQGTRLTVV.

The V call is TRBV2, the J call TRBJ1-2; 7 positions agree with TRBD1. J gave up 8 bases and V 3 bases, and 6 bases lay outside the gene matches. This CDR3 is 13 amino acids long. Germline assignment: CDR1 SNHLY and CDR2 FYNNEI. CDR3 loop: CASSELQGTGYTF. The CDR3 DNA reads as TGTGCCAGCAGTGAGCTACAGGGGACGGGCTACACCTTC.

The chain joins TRBV10-1 to TRBJ2-3; a weak D match, TRBD2 (5 bases). CDR1 and CDR2 (germline): WNHNN, SYGVQD (reference sequence). CDR3 size: 15 residues. Trimming cost V 0 bases and J 0 bases, with 7 bases left between them. The CDR3 bases are TGCGCCAGCAGTGAGTCTCGGGGTAGCACAGATACGCAGTATTTT. Translated: CASSESRGSTDTQYF.

The CDR3 here is CASSLATSGGYTDTQYF. The DNA of the CDR3 is TGTGCCAGCAGCTTAGCGACTAGCGGGGGATACACAGATACGCAGTATTTT. This chain links TRBV7-9 with TRBJ2-3; 12 positions agree with TRBD2. Germline trimming cut 0 bases from V and 2 bases from J; bases unmatched to any gene: 3. The CDR3 covers 17 residues. CDR1 and CDR2 from the germline V gene are SEHNR and FQNEAQ (reference sequence).

This sequence joins TRBV4-1 and TRBJ1-5; D remains ambiguous. The germline V and J ends were trimmed by 1 base and 2 bases, with 6 bases remaining between them. The V gene's germline CDR1 is MGHRA and CDR2 YSYEKL. The CDR3 extends over 14 amino acids. The CDR3 is CASSQGHGNQPQHF. For the CDR3, the DNA is TGCGCCAGCAGCCAAGGGCACGGCAATCAGCCCCAGCATTTT.

The gene calls are TRBV19 and TRBJ1-5; no reliable D call. V shed 0 bases and J shed 5 bases, with 5 bases lying between them. Germline CDR1 LNHDA, CDR2 SQIVND (reference sequence). The CDR3 contains 13 residues. The CDR3 region has the DNA TGTGCCAGTAGTATAGACCGGGATCAGCCCCAGCATTTT. Its translation: CASSIDRDQPQHF. Together with reference TRBV19 and TRBJ1-5, the CDR3 gives the full variable domain: DGGITQSPKYLFRKEGQNVTLSCEQNLNHDAMYWYRQDPGQGLRLIYYSQIVNDFQKGDIAEGYSVSREKKESFPLTVTSAQKNPTAFYLCASSIDRDQPQHFGDGTRLSIL.

This sequence joins TRBV5-6 and TRBJ1-1, with TRBD1 matching over 10 bases. The CDR3 runs to 13 residues. V dropped 3 bases and J dropped 7; count of bases not matched to a gene: 3. CDR1 is SGHDT and CDR2 is YYEEEE in the germline V gene. The CDR3 reads CASSWGTGVEAFF. In DNA, the CDR3 is TGTGCCAGCAGCTGGGGGACAGGGGTTGAAGCTTTCTTT.

This clone was counted once. The chain joins TRBV7-8 to TRBJ1-6; weak D call: TRBD1 (6 bases). CDR3 length: 19 residues. The germline V gene encodes CDR1 SGHVS and CDR2 FQNEAQ. V lost 5 bases, J lost 1 base, and 21 bases lay in between. The CDR3 spells CASSLKAQGGGSYNSPLHF. In DNA form, the CDR3 reads TGTGCCAGCAGCCTTAAGGCCCAAGGGGGTGGTTCCTATAATTCACCCCTCCACTTT.

The chain recombines TRBV18 with TRBJ1-2, with TRBD1 matching 9 bases. The CDR3 totals 13 residues. V shed 3 bases, J shed 8 bases, and the junction held 4 bases outside the gene matches. Germline V gene sequence: CDR1 KGHSH, CDR2 LQKENI. The CDR3 bases are TGTGCCAGCTCACCCCCGGGACAGGGCGGCTACACCTTC. It translates to CASSPPGQGGYTF.

The chain combines TRBV3-1 (or the pseudogene TRBV3-2) with TRBJ2-6, with D perhaps TRBD1 (5 bases). The CDR3 loop spans 16 amino acids. The V end was cut by 4 bases, the J end by 0 bases, with 10 bases between. CDR1 is LGHDT, CDR2 YNNKEL, per germline (reference sequence). CDR3 DNA sequence: TGTGCCAGCAGCCCCCCGACAGTCTCTGGGGCCAACGTCCTGACTTTC. Residues: CASSPPTVSGANVLTF.

This chain links TRBV6-4 with TRBJ1-6, with a tentative D call TRBD1 (5 bases). The CDR3 sequence is 13 residues long. Germline assignment: CDR1 MRHNA and CDR2 SNTAGT. Trimming pared 3 bases from V and 14 bases from J, leaving 14 bases between. In nucleotides, the CDR3 is TGTGCCAGCAGTGAAGGCCGGGGGGGGGCCCTCCACTTT. Protein: CASSEGRGGALHF.

The chain combines TRBV5-4 with TRBJ1-1, with D hard to call. Trimming removed 0 bases from V and 5 bases from J, with 17 bases in between. The CDR3 loop spans 16 amino acids. Per germline, CDR1 SGHNT and CDR2 YYREEE (reference sequence). CDR3 coding DNA: TGTGCCAGCAGCTTGGCCAGAAGGATAGGAGGGACTGAAGCTTTCTTT. Protein: CASSLARRIGGTEAFF.

V gene TRBV30 combines with J gene TRBJ1-5; D may be TRBD1 (6 bases). Germline V lookup: CDR1 GTSNPN, CDR2 SVGIG (reference sequence). V lost 1 base, J lost 6 bases, and 19 bases lay in between. The CDR3 is made up of 16 amino acids. DNA for the CDR3: TGTGCCTGGAGTGCGTCCGGGGGGCAATGGGGTCAGCCCCAGCATTTT. It yields the protein CAWSASGGQWGQPQHF.

The rearrangement uses TRBV20-1 and TRBJ1-6; D not resolved. The germline V and J ends were trimmed by 3 bases and 0 bases, with 12 bases remaining between them. Germline V gene sequence: CDR1 DFQATT, CDR2 SNEGSKA (reference sequence). The CDR3 totals 16 residues. CDR3 in DNA: TGCAGTGCTAGTTGGGGAGCAAGCTCCTATAATTCACCCCTCCACTTT. Translating it yields CSASWGASSYNSPLHF.